Following are 29 T cell receptor beta chains from one sample sequenced in a study of shared clonotypes between healthy human individuals. The repertoire was sequenced with immunoSEQ multiplex PCR; TCRdb's copy has only in-frame clones and lacks some. The table records about 1.1 million clones, about 80% of them present only once. Sample: memory CD4+ T cells from PBMCs. Subset denoted: CD45RA-negative fraction. The receptors derive from a man younger than 35 in good health. Some clones in this sample may be carry-over from other donors' samples.

This clone has just a few counts. The chain links TRBV28 to TRBJ1-2; no clear D gene. The CDR3 spans 12 residues. V was clipped by 3 bases and J by 3 bases, with 5 bases between them. Per germline, CDR1 MDHEN and CDR2 SYDVKM. The DNA for the CDR3 is TGTGCCAGCAGTTTGGCCTACTATGGCTACACCTTC. It specifies CASSLAYYGYTF.

This clone was recorded once. The chain has TRBV15 and TRBJ2-7; D is tentatively TRBD1 or TRBD2 (5 bases each). Per the germline V gene, CDR1 is LNHNV and CDR2 is YYDKDF (reference sequence). This CDR3 has 14 amino acids. V lost 1 base to trimming and J lost 2 bases, with 9 bases between them. The CDR3: CATSRGGPAYEQYF. The CDR3 DNA sequence: TGTGCCACCAGCAGAGGGGGACCGGCCTACGAGCAGTACTTC.

This chain uses TRBV9 with TRBJ2-5, with 12 bases aligning to TRBD1. The germline V gene encodes CDR1 SGDLS and CDR2 YYNGEE. CDR3 length equals 14 residues. V shed 3 bases and J 5 bases; nucleotides not matched to a gene: 2. The CDR3 spells CASSAGQGAETQYF. In nucleotides, the CDR3 is TGTGCCAGCAGCGCGGGACAGGGGGCTGAGACCCAGTACTTC. Full variable domain (remainder filled in from reference TRBV9 and TRBJ2-5): DSGVTQTPKHLITATGQRVTLRCSPRSGDLSVYWYQQSLDQGLQFLIQYYNGEERAKGNILERFSAQQFPDLHSELNLSSLELGDSALYFCASSAGQGAETQYFGPGTRLLVL.

The chain uses TRBV4-1 and TRBJ2-7, with a possible D match to TRBD2 (6 bases). Germline CDR1 MGHRA, CDR2 YSYEKL. The CDR3 is made up of 15 amino acids. V was trimmed by 3 bases and J by 2 bases, leaving 14 bases between them. The CDR3 region is CASSQPREKPYEQYF. The CDR3 nucleotides are TGCGCCAGCAGCCAGCCCCGGGAGAAGCCCTACGAGCAGTACTTC.

The V call is TRBV27, the J call TRBJ2-4, with 7 bases identical to TRBD1. Germline-derived CDR1 and CDR2 are MNHEY and SMNVEV (reference sequence). The CDR3 totals 14 residues. V lost 5 bases, J lost 4 bases, and 5 bases stayed unmatched. CDR3 amino acids: CASSLSGGKNIQYF. In DNA, the CDR3 is TGTGCCAGCAGTCTCTCAGGGGGAAAAAACATTCAGTACTTC.

V and J are TRBV5-4 and TRBJ1-1; D uncertain. Germline assignment: CDR1 SGHNT and CDR2 YYREEE (reference sequence). This CDR3 comprises 13 residues. Trimming removed 3 bases at V and 6 bases at J, with 12 bases between. In DNA form, the CDR3 reads TGTGCCAGCAGCTCCGCCCTATTCTCTGAAGCTTTCTTT. Its protein is CASSSALFSEAFF. Full variable domain (remainder filled in from reference TRBV5-4 and TRBJ1-1): ETGVTQSPTHLIKTRGQQVTLRCSSQSGHNTVSWYQQALGQGPQFIFQYYREEENGRGNFPPRFSGLQFPNYSSELNVNALELDDSALYLCASSSALFSEAFFGQGTRLTVV.

The chain carries TRBV14 and TRBJ2-1; D not certain. The length of the CDR3 is 14 residues. Looked up from germline, CDR1 is SGHDN and CDR2 is FVKESK. The germline V and J ends were trimmed by 4 bases and 4 bases, with 11 bases remaining between them. The CDR3 region has the DNA TGTGCCAGCAGCCGGGATAGCTGGTACAATGAGCAGTTCTTC. Its translation is CASSRDSWYNEQFF.

The chain joins TRBV28 to TRBJ1-3; perhaps TRBD1 as D (6 bases). CDR3 length: 13 residues. The V gene lost 4 bases and the J gene lost 5 bases, with 9 bases spanning the gap. The V gene's germline CDR1 is MDHEN and CDR2 SYDVKM. CDR3 protein: CASSSGHRNTIYF. The CDR3 bases are TGTGCCAGCAGTTCGGGACACAGAAACACCATATATTTT.

This chain links TRBV7-9 with TRBJ2-2; 10 bases align to TRBD1. The germline V gene encodes CDR1 SEHNR and CDR2 FQNEAQ (reference sequence). V lost 5 bases to trimming and J lost 5 bases; unmatched junction nucleotides: 8. The CDR3 is 16 amino acids. DNA of the CDR3: TGTGCCAGCAGCCGGACAGACAGGGGGCGGACCGGGGAGCTGTTTTTT. Its protein is CASSRTDRGRTGELFF.

The chain is built from TRBV29-1 and TRBJ1-2; D is unclear. This CDR3 is built from 12 residues. Trimming cost V 1 base and J 6 bases, with 9 bases left between them. Looked up from germline, CDR1 is SQVTM and CDR2 is ANQGSEA. In DNA, the CDR3 is TGCAGCGTTGAAGGAGGCGACCATGGCTACACCTTC. It encodes CSVEGGDHGYTF.

The V gene is TRBV28, the J gene TRBJ1-2, with 11 positions matching TRBD1. The germline V gene encodes CDR1 MDHEN and CDR2 SYDVKM. V lost 1 base and J lost 8; bases outside the gene matches: 9. The CDR3 consists of 16 residues. This CDR3 reads CASSLYGQGALRGYTF. The CDR3 region has the DNA TGTGCCAGCAGTTTATACGGACAGGGGGCGCTGAGGGGCTACACCTTC.

V is TRBV5-5 and J is TRBJ2-2, with TRBD1 matching over 8 bases. The ends lost 4 bases at V and 0 bases at J; junction bases unmatched: 5. CDR1 SGHKS and CDR2 YYEKEE come from the germline V gene (reference sequence). The CDR3 runs to 16 residues. The CDR3 sequence is CASSPGQGTNTGELFF. Here the CDR3 DNA reads TGTGCCAGCAGCCCCGGACAGGGCACGAACACCGGGGAGCTGTTTTTT.

Concerning this clone: Other DNA sequences within the sample encode an identical CDR3. The chain is built from TRBV7-3 and TRBJ2-7; D remains unclear. Per germline, CDR1 SGHTA and CDR2 FQGTGA. Trimming shortened V by 6 bases and J by 0 bases, and 9 bases separated the two germline ends. The CDR3 runs to 13 residues. Here the CDR3 DNA reads TGTGCCAGCAGTCCGTCCGGCTCCTACGAGCAGTACTTC. Amino acid sequence: CASSPSGSYEQYF.

The chain recombines TRBV30 with TRBJ1-1, with unresolved D. The germline gives CDR1 GTSNPN, CDR2 SVGIG (reference sequence). V was pared by 3 bases and J by 6 bases, with 14 bases between. The CDR3 loop spans 13 amino acids. The CDR3 is CAWSARRLAEAFF. The CDR3 bases are TGTGCCTGGAGCGCCCGGCGCTTAGCTGAAGCTTTCTTT.

This clone has a handful of counts. This sample also contains other DNA sequences that code for the same CDR3. V gene TRBV18 combines with J gene TRBJ1-1; D call uncertain. The CDR3 contains 13 residues. The ends were cut back, 3 bases at V and 2 bases at J, with 7 bases in the middle. Germline assignment: CDR1 KGHSH and CDR2 LQKENI. The CDR3 region is CASSPNGNTEAFF. CDR3 DNA: TGTGCCAGCTCACCTAACGGTAACACTGAAGCTTTCTTT.

V is TRBV7-2 and J is TRBJ2-3; 7 bases fit TRBD1. This CDR3 region has 18 residues. Germline V gene lookup returns CDR1 SGHTA and CDR2 FQGNSA. The J segment lost 5 bases and the V segment lost 2 bases, leaving 16 bases of the junction unmatched. The CDR3 DNA follows: TGTGCCAGCAGCTTAAGGCCGCCGATGACAGGGCTCGAAGATACGCAGTATTTT. Translated: CASSLRPPMTGLEDTQYF. Combining the CDR3 with reference TRBV7-2 and TRBJ2-3 gives the whole variable domain GAGVSQSPSNKVTEKGKDVELRCDPISGHTALYWYRQSLGQGLEFLIYFQGNSAPDKSGLPSDRFSAERTGGSVSTLTIQRTQQEDSAVYLCASSLRPPMTGLEDTQYFGPGTRLTVL.

This chain uses TRBV4-1 with TRBJ2-1; 13 bases are a match to TRBD2. With V trimmed by 3 bases and J by 6 bases, 8 bases remained unmatched. Germline V lookup: CDR1 MGHRA, CDR2 YSYEKL. The CDR3 is 17 residues long. The CDR3 here is CASSQNQLAGGGNEQFF. The CDR3 bases are TGCGCCAGCAGCCAGAACCAACTAGCGGGAGGGGGCAATGAGCAGTTCTTC.

The chain has TRBV4-1 and TRBJ1-4; unclear D gene. The length of the CDR3 is 13 residues. Germline CDR1 reads MGHRA; CDR2 reads YSYEKL. Between the trimmed V and J ends, which lost 4 bases and 8 bases, there was a span of 11 bases. The CDR3 region is CASSLRETEKLFF. DNA of the CDR3: TGCGCCAGCAGCCTACGGGAAACGGAAAAACTGTTTTTT.

This clone was found a few times. The genes are TRBV4-1 and TRBJ1-1; D is unresolved. The CDR3 runs 12 residues. Trimming left V 6 bases short and J 3 bases short, with 8 bases between. CDR1 is MGHRA, CDR2 YSYEKL, per germline. This chain's CDR3 is CASRTGDTEAFF. CDR3 in DNA: TGCGCCAGCAGAACCGGCGACACTGAAGCTTTCTTT.

This chain connects TRBV19 to TRBJ1-1, with D unclear. CDR1 is LNHDA, CDR2 SQIVND, per germline (reference sequence). The CDR3 is 14 amino acids. Between the trimmed V and J ends, which lost 6 bases and 4 bases, there was a span of 15 bases. Here the CDR3 DNA reads TGTGCCAGTAGGTCGCGCGGGGAGATCACTGAAGCTTTCTTT. As protein: CASRSRGEITEAFF. The complete variable domain, with remaining parts taken from reference TRBV19 and TRBJ1-1, reads DGGITQSPKYLFRKEGQNVTLSCEQNLNHDAMYWYRQDPGQGLRLIYYSQIVNDFQKGDIAEGYSVSREKKESFPLTVTSAQKNPTAFYLCASRSRGEITEAFFGQGTRLTVV.

The chain combines TRBV11-1 with TRBJ2-5; D call uncertain. V lost 5 bases, J lost 5 bases, and 9 bases lay in between. The CDR3 contains 12 residues. Germline V lookup: CDR1 SGHAT, CDR2 FQDESV (reference sequence). The CDR3 region is CASSPVGETQYF. As DNA, the CDR3 is TGTGCCAGCAGCCCCGTGGGGGAGACCCAGTACTTC.

The chain has TRBV5-1 and TRBJ2-5; no firm D call. Trimming shortened V by 0 bases and J by 1 base, and 10 bases separated the two germline ends. CDR1 SGHRS and CDR2 YFSETQ come from the germline V gene. The CDR3 is 15 amino acids. CDR3 amino acids: CASSLVVGGQETQYF. The CDR3 region has the DNA TGCGCCAGCAGCTTGGTGGTTGGTGGCCAAGAGACCCAGTACTTC.

In its sample, this clone was seen a few times. The chain recombines TRBV28 with TRBJ2-3, with 7 bases lining up with TRBD2. J lost 6 bases, V lost 5 bases, and 11 bases had no gene match. CDR1 MDHEN and CDR2 SYDVKM come from the germline V gene. The CDR3 sequence is 15 residues long. The CDR3 here is CASSGLAALRDTQYF. CDR3 DNA sequence: TGTGCCAGCAGTGGGCTAGCGGCGCTACGCGATACGCAGTATTTT.

V is TRBV6-1 and J is TRBJ2-5; the match to TRBD2 covers 14 bases. The germline V gene encodes CDR1 MNHNS and CDR2 SASEGT. The CDR3 spans 17 residues. The trim removed 0 bases at V and 4 bases at J, leaving 4 bases unmatched. CDR3 nucleotides: TGTGCCAGCAGTGAAGCGACTAGCGGGAGGGCCAGAGAGACCCAGTACTTC. It yields the protein CASSEATSGRARETQYF.

The rearrangement joins TRBV19 to TRBJ1-4; D might be TRBD1 (5 bases). The V and J ends lost 4 bases and 3 bases respectively, with 18 bases between them. In germline, CDR1 is LNHDA, CDR2 SQIVND (reference sequence). The CDR3 loop spans 17 amino acids. CDR3 loop: CASSKGWQSQANEKLFF. For the CDR3, the DNA is TGTGCCAGTAGTAAGGGGTGGCAATCCCAAGCTAATGAAAAACTGTTTTTT.

This clone occurred a few times. CDR3 DNA: TGCGCCAGCAGCTTGGTAGCCGGGAGGGCCTTTGCCGGGGAGCTGTTTTTT. This encodes CASSLVAGRAFAGELFF. V is TRBV5-1 and J is TRBJ2-2; TRBD2 matches at 8 bases. The germline V gene encodes CDR1 SGHRS and CDR2 YFSETQ. The trim removed 0 bases at V and 6 bases at J, leaving 10 bases unmatched. The CDR3 totals 17 residues.

V and J are TRBV28 and TRBJ2-5, with D tentatively TRBD1 or TRBD2 (5 bases each). Germline loops: CDR1 MDHEN, CDR2 SYDVKM. V dropped 10 bases and J dropped 5 bases, with 26 bases sitting between them. There are 16 residues in the CDR3. Written as DNA, the CDR3 is TGTGCCACCAACACATGGTCCGCCGGGGCACACGAGACCCAGTACTTC. Translating gives CATNTWSAGAHETQYF.

The chain links TRBV6-5 to TRBJ2-6, with D uncertain. Germline V CDR1 and CDR2: MNHEY, SVGAGI. V was cut by 4 bases and J by 1 base, with 5 bases left in between. CDR3 size: 14 residues. The CDR3 coding sequence is TGTGCCAGCAGTTTCAATTCTGGGGCCAACGTCCTGACTTTC. Its translation is CASSFNSGANVLTF.

V and J are TRBV6-1 and TRBJ2-7; D uncertain. The V gene's germline CDR1 is MNHNS and CDR2 SASEGT. V shed 6 bases and J shed 2 bases, with 14 bases lying between them. The CDR3 contains 14 residues. Written as DNA, the CDR3 is TGTGCCAGCAGCCAAGGGTGGGGTCCCTACGAGCAGTACTTC. It specifies CASSQGWGPYEQYF.